This T cell receptor (beta chain) was sequenced during a study of T cell changes during pregnancy in multiple sclerosis. Method: immunoSEQ multiplex PCR; TCRdb's copy keeps in-frame clones and lacks some. The table lists tens of thousands of clones, just over 90% of them singletons, with about 0.4% in the top ten. This CDR3 has 15 amino acids. The germline V gene encodes CDR1 LNHNV and CDR2 YYDKDF (reference sequence). J lost 2 bases, V lost 5 bases, and 6 bases had no gene match. The source of this sequence is a female donor with multiple sclerosis, enrolled in a pregnancy study. V usage is TRBV15 and J usage is TRBJ2-7; 10 nucleotides agree with TRBD2. The specimen comprised CD4+ T cells from peripheral blood mononuclear cells, sampled before pregnancy. The CDR3 protein is CATSPSGSGTYEQYF. The CDR3, as DNA: TGTGCCACCAGCCCTAGCGGGAGTGGAACCTACGAGCAGTACTTC.